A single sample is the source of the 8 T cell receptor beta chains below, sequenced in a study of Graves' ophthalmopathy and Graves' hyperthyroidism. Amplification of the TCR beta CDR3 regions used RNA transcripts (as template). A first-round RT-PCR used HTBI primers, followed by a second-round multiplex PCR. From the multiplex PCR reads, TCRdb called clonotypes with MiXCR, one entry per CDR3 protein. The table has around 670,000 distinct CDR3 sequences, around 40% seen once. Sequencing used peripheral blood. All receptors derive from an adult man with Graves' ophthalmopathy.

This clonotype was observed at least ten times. CDR3 sequence: CASSGFQGSAYEQYF. In nucleotides, the CDR3 is TGTGCCAGCAGCGGATTCCAGGGTTCCGCCTACGAGCAGTACTTC. This chain links TRBV7-2 with TRBJ2-7; tentative D call: TRBD1 (5 bases). The CDR3 contains 15 residues. CDR1 is SGHTA and CDR2 is FQGNSA in the germline V gene. V dropped 5 bases and J dropped 2 bases, with 16 bases sitting between them.

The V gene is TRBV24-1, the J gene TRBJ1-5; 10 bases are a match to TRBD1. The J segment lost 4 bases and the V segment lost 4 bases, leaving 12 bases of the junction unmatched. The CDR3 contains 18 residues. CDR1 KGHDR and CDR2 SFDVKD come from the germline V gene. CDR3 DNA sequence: TGTGCCACCAGTGACCCAGGGACAGGGGCGACGTGGAATCAGCCCCAGCATTTT. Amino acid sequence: CATSDPGTGATWNQPQHF.

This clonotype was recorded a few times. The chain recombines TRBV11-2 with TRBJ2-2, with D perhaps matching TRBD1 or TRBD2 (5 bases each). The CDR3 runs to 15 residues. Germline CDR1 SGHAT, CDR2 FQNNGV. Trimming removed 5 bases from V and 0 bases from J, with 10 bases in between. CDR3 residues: CASSDGTANTGELFF. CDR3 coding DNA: TGTGCCAGCAGCGATGGGACGGCGAACACCGGGGAGCTGTTTTTT.

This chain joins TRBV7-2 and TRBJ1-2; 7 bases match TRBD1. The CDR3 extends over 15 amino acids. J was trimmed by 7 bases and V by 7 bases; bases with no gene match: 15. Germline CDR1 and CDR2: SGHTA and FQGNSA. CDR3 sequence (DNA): TGTGCCAGCAACTCGCCTAAGACAGGGTACCCTGGCTACACCTTC. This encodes CASNSPKTGYPGYTF.

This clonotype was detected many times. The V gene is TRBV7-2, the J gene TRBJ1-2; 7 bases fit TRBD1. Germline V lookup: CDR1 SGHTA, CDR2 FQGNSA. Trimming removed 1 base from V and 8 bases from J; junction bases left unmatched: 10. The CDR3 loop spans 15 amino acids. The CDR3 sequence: CASSLVARGVGGYTF. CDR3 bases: TGTGCCAGCAGCTTAGTGGCCAGGGGGGTAGGAGGCTACACCTTC.

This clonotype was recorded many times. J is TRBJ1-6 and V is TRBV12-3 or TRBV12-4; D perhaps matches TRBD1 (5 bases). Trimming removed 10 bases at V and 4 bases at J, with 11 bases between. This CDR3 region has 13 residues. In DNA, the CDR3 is TGTGCCATCCGTGACAGTTATAATTCACCCCTCCACTTT. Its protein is CAIRDSYNSPLHF.

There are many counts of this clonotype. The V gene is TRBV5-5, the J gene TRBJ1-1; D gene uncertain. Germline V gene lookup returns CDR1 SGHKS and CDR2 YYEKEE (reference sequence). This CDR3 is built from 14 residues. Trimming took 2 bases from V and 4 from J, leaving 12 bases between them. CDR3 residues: CASSFQVVGTEAFF. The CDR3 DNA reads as TGTGCCAGCAGCTTCCAGGTCGTGGGCACTGAAGCTTTCTTT.

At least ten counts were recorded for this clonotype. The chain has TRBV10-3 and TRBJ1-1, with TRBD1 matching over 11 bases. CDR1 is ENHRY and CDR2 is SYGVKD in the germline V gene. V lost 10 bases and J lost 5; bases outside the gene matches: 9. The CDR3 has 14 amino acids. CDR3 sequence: CATRTGGGNTEAFF. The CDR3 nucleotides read TGTGCCACCCGGACAGGGGGCGGGAATACTGAAGCTTTCTTT.